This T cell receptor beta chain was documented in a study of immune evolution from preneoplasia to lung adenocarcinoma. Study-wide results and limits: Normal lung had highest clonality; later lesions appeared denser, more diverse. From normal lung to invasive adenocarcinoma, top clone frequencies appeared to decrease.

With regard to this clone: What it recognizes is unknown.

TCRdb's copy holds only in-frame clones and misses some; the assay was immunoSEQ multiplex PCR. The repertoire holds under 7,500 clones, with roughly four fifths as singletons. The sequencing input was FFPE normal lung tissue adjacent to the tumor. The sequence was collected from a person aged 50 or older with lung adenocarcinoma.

The DNA of the CDR3 is TGCGCCAGCAGCTTGGAAGAAGGACAGGGTCGGGAGACCCAGTACTTC. This sequence encodes CASSLEEGQGRETQYF. The chain combines TRBV5-1 with TRBJ2-5; the match to TRBD1 covers 8 bases. The CDR3 has 16 amino acids. Germline CDR1 SGHRS, CDR2 YFSETQ. V lost 0 bases, J lost 5 bases, and 9 bases stayed unmatched.